What follows are 2 T cell receptor beta chains derived from one specimen sequenced in a study of cytomegalovirus exposure and HLA in healthy donors. PCR used 60 Vbeta primers and 13 Jbeta primers. Here immunoSEQ multiplex PCR was the method, and the copy in TCRdb shows in-frame clones only, minus some. The repertoire holds fewer than 150,000 clones, with roughly 80% as singletons. Sample: PBMCs. Every receptor here comes from a man in his forties or fifties in good health and CMV-seronegative.

As concerns this clone: The junction and the germline gene differ at one end; a read error may be behind it. The V call is TRBV6-1, the J call TRBJ2-7; possible D gene TRBD2, 6 bases. This CDR3 spans 11 amino acids. Germline V CDR1 and CDR2: MNHNS, SASEGT. The CDR3 is CASSEGGTPIF. The CDR3 coding sequence is TGTGCCAGCAGTGAAGGGGGGACTCCTATCTTC.

The genes are TRBV6-1 and TRBJ1-5, with 7 bases that match TRBD1. The CDR3 loop spans 14 amino acids. Germline lookup yields CDR1 MNHNS and CDR2 SASEGT. Trimming cost V 5 bases and J 4 bases; bases outside gene matches: 5. Here the CDR3 reads CASSNGQDNQPQHF. The CDR3 DNA is TGTGCCAGCAGTAACGGACAGGATAATCAGCCCCAGCATTTT.